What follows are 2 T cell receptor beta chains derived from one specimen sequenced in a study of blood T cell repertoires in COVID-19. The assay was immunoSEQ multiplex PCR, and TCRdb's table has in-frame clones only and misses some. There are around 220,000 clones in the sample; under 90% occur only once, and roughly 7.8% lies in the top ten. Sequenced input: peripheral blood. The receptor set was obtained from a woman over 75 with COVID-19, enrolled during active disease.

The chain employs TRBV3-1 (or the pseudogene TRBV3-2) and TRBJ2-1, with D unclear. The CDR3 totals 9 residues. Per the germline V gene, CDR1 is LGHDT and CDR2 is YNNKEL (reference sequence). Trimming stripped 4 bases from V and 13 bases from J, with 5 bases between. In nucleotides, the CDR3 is TGTGCCAGCAGCCGGCCCCAGTTCTTC. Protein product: CASSRPQFF.

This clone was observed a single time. The CDR3 nucleotides read TGTGCCAGCAGCTTAGGAAGCGGGAGGGGCAATGAGCAGTTCTTC. Residues: CASSLGSGRGNEQFF. The chain combines TRBV7-2 with TRBJ2-1, with 10 bases lining up with TRBD2. Per the germline V gene, CDR1 is SGHTA and CDR2 is FQGNSA. Trimming took 1 base from V and 6 from J; bases not matched to a gene: 3. The CDR3 is 15 amino acids.